A selection of T cell receptor beta chains follows, all from one sample in a study of cytomegalovirus exposure and HLA in healthy donors. Profiled with immunoSEQ multiplex PCR; TCRdb holds only in-frame clones, not every one. The data show 130,000 or so clones, with around three quarters seen just once and less than 6.5% held by the top ten. The sequencing input was PBMCs. Receptors were obtained from a man aged 25 to 45 in good health and CMV-seronegative. The CDR3 runs from the conserved cysteine through the conserved F or W. The D gene is left open where the match is weak. Size is stated for part of the rows, as once, few or many counts, or as a class when the clone is expanded.

>-|-|TRBJ2-7|TRBV4-2
CASSQVLRGFYEQYF
TGTGCCAGCAGCCAAGTTTTGCGGGGCTTCTACGAGCAGTACTTC
>-|-|TRBJ2-7|TRBV27
CASSFPQGPLTYEQYF
TGTGCCAGCAGTTTCCCCCAGGGGCCCCTAACCTACGAGCAGTACTTC
>-|-|TRBJ1-4|TRBV19
CASQSDRLNEKLFF
TGTGCCAGCCAATCCGACAGGCTTAATGAAAAACTGTTTTTT
>TRBD1|-|TRBJ2-7|TRBV14
CASSQAYRGEQYF
TGTGCCAGCAGCCAGGCTTACAGGGGCGAGCAGTACTTC
>TRBD1|-|TRBJ2-5|TRBV5-1
CASSLQGGGETQYF
TGCGCCAGCAGCTTACAGGGGGGTGGAGAGACCCAGTACTTC
>TRBD1|-|TRBJ2-7|TRBV28
CASSLGVGRGYEQYF
TGTGCCAGCAGTTTAGGGGTCGGCAGGGGGTACGAGCAGTACTTC
>TRBD1|-|TRBJ1-1|TRBV28
CASSFAGGQRNTEAFF
TGTGCCAGCAGTTTTGCAGGGGGACAAAGGAACACTGAAGCTTTCTTT
>TRBD1|-|TRBJ2-3|TRBV19
CASSTPGQGGTDTQYF
TGTGCCAGTAGTACCCCGGGACAGGGCGGCACAGATACGCAGTATTTT
>-|-|TRBJ2-1|TRBV7-6
CASTPRGAPPNEQFF
TGTGCCAGCACCCCCCGGGGGGCACCTCCCAATGAGCAGTTCTTC
>TRBD1|-|TRBJ2-7|TRBV5-1
CASSMTGGEQYF
TGCGCCAGCAGCATGACAGGGGGTGAGCAGTACTTC
>TRBD2|-|TRBJ2-1|TRBV29-1
CSVRWGLADLYNEQFF
TGCAGCGTCCGATGGGGACTAGCGGACCTCTACAATGAGCAGTTCTTC
>-|-|TRBJ1-5|TRBV18
CASSPLGGGNQPQHF
TGTGCCAGCTCACCGCTTGGGGGGGGCAATCAGCCCCAGCATTTT
>TRBD2|once|TRBJ2-7|TRBV11-2
CASISGGFTRGSYEQYF
TGTGCCAGCATATCGGGGGGTTTTACGCGTGGCTCCTACGAGCAGTACTTC
>-|-|TRBJ2-6|TRBV5-4
CASSPPGWGANVLTF
TGTGCCAGCAGCCCACCGGGGTGGGGGGCCAACGTCCTGACTTTC
>TRBD1|-|TRBJ1-3|TRBV6-1
CASSEFNRGTNTIYF
TGTGCCAGCAGTGAATTTAACAGGGGGACAAACACCATATATTTT
>TRBD1|-|TRBJ1-4|TRBV11-2
CASSFSGQGEEKLFF
TGTGCCAGCAGCTTCTCTGGACAGGGGGAGGAAAAACTGTTTTTT
>-|-|TRBJ2-7|TRBV5-6
CASSLQQVIAYEQYF
TGTGCCAGCAGCTTGCAGCAGGTGATAGCCTACGAGCAGTACTTC
>-|-|TRBJ2-7|TRBV27
CASGTRGHEQYF
TGTGCCAGCGGGACAAGAGGGCACGAGCAGTACTTC
>TRBD2|few|TRBJ2-5|TRBV5-1
CASSWEARGAQETQYF
TGCGCCAGCAGCTGGGAGGCGCGGGGGGCCCAAGAGACCCAGTACTTC
>-|few|TRBJ2-3|TRBV19
CASSSPGGGTDTQYF
TGTGCCAGTAGTAGTCCTGGCGGAGGCACAGATACGCAGTATTTT
>-|once|TRBJ1-6|TRBV19
CASSILGAIPLHF
TGTGCCAGTAGTATTTTGGGGGCTATTCCCCTCCACTTT
>-|-|TRBJ1-6|TRBV2
CASLGRSSYNSPLHF
TGTGCCAGCTTAGGTCGGAGCTCCTATAATTCACCCCTCCACTTT
>-|once|TRBJ1-1|TRBV18
CASSPPSLGTEAFF
TGTGCCAGCTCACCACCCTCCCTCGGCACTGAAGCTTTCTTT
>-|once|TRBJ1-5|TRBV15
CATSIPGTGPQHF
TGTGCCACCAGCATCCCGGGAACGGGGCCCCAGCATTTT
>-|-|TRBJ1-6|TRBV5-1
CASSLGELRNSPLHF
TGCGCCAGCAGCTTGGGAGAACTCAGGAATTCACCCCTCCACTTT
>TRBD1|-|TRBJ1-2|TRBV28
CASSSTQGIGQASYGYTF
TGTGCCAGCAGTTCAACCCAAGGGATTGGACAGGCCTCATATGGCTACACCTTC
>-|-|TRBJ1-2|TRBV4-3
CASSQGPRANYGYTF
TGCGCCAGCAGCCAAGGTCCCAGGGCCAACTATGGCTACACCTTC
>-|-|TRBJ1-1|TRBV20-1
CSAGGDGGAFF
TGCAGTGCTGGTGGGGACGGGGGAGCTTTCTTT
>TRBD1|-|TRBJ1-5|TRBV2
CASSGVHLRQGVGNQPQHF
TGTGCCAGCAGTGGGGTTCACCTTAGGCAGGGGGTAGGCAATCAGCCCCAGCATTTT